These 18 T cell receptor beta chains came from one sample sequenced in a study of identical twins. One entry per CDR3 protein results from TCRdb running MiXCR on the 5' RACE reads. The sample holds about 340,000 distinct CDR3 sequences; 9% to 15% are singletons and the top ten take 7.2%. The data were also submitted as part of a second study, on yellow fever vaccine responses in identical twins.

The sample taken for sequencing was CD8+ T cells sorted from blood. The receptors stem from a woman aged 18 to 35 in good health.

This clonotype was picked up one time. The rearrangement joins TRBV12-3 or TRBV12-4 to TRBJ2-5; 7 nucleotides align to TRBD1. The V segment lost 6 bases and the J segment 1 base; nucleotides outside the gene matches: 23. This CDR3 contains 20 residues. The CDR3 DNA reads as TGTGCCAGCAGCCCAACCGGGACAGTGGGCCCCGTCCACCGCCAAGAGACCCAGTACTTC. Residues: CASSPTGTVGPVHRQETQYF.

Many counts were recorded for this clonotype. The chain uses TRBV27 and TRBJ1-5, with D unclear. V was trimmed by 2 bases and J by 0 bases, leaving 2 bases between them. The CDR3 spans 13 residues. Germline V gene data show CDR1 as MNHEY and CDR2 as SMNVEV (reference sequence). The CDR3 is CASSLDSNQPQHF. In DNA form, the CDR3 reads TGTGCCAGCAGTTTAGATAGCAATCAGCCCCAGCATTTT.

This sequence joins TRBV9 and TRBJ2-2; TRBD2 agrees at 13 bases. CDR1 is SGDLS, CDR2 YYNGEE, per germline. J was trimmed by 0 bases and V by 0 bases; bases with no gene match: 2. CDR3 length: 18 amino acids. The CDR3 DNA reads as TGTGCCAGCAGCGTAGAGGGGACTAGCGGGGCGAACACCGGGGAGCTGTTTTTT. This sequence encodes CASSVEGTSGANTGELFF.

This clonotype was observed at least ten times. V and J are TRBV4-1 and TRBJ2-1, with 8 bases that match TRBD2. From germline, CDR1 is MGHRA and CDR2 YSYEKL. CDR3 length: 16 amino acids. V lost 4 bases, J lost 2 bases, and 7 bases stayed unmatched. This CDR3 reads CASSPREEGPYNEQFF. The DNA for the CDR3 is TGCGCCAGCAGCCCGCGGGAGGAGGGGCCCTACAATGAGCAGTTCTTC.

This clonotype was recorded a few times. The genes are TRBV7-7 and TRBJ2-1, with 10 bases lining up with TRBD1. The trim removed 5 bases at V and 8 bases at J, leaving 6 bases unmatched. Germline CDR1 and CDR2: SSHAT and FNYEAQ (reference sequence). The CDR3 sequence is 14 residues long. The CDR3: CASSPGQGSHEQFF. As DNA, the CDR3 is TGTGCCAGCAGCCCGGGACAGGGGTCCCATGAGCAGTTCTTC.

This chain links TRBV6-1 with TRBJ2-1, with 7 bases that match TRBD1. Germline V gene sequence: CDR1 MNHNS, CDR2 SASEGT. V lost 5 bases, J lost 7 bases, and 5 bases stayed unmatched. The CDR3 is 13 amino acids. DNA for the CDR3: TGTGCCAGCAGTCCCACAGGGGCAAATGAGCAGTTCTTC. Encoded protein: CASSPTGANEQFF.

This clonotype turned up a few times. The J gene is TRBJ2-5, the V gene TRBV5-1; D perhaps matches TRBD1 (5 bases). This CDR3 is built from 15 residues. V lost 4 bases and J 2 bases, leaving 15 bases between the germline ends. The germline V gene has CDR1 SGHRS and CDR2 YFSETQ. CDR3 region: CASSAKIRTQETQYF. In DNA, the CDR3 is TGCGCCAGCAGCGCTAAGATAAGGACACAAGAGACCCAGTACTTC.

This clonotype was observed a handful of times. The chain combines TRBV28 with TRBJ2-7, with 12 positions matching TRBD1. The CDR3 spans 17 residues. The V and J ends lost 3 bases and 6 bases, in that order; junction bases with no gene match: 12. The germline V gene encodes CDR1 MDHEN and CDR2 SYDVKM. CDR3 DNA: TGTGCCAGCAGTTTTGTTGGGACAGGGGGCTTGTTGTTCGAGCAGTACTTC. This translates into CASSFVGTGGLLFEQYF.

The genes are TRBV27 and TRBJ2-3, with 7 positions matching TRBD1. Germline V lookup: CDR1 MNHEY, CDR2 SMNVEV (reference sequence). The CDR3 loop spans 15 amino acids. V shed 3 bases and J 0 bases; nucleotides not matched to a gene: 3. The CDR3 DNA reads TGTGCCAGCAGTTTCTACAGGGGAAGCACAGATACGCAGTATTTT. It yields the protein CASSFYRGSTDTQYF.

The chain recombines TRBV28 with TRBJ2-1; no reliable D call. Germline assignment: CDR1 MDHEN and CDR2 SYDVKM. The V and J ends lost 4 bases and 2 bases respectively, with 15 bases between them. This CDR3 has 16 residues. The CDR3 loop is CASSSRAFTTYNEQFF. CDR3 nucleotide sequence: TGTGCCAGCAGTTCCCGGGCCTTCACTACCTACAATGAGCAGTTCTTC.

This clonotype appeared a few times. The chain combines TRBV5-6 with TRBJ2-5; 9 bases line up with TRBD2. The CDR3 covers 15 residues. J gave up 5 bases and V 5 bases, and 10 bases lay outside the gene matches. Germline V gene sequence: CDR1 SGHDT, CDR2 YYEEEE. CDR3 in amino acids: CASSPNSGSDETQYF. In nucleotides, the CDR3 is TGTGCCAGCAGTCCTAATAGCGGGAGCGACGAGACCCAGTACTTC.

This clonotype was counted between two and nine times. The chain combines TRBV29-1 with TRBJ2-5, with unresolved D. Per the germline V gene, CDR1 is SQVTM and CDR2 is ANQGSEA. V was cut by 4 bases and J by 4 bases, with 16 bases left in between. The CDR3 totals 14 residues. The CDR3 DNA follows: TGCAGCGTTGTGGGCCCCGGTAGGATAGAGACCCAGTACTTC. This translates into CSVVGPGRIETQYF.

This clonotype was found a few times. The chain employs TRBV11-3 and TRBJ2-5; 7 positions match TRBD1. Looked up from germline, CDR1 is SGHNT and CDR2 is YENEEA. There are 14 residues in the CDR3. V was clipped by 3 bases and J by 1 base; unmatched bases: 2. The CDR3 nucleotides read TGTGCCAGCAGCTTCGGGACAGCCCAAGAGACCCAGTACTTC. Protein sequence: CASSFGTAQETQYF.

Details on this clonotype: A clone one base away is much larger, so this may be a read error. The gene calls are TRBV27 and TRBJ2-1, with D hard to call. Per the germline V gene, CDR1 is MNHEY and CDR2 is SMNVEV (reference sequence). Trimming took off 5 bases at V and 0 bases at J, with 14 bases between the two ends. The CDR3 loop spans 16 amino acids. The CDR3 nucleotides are TGTGCCAGCAGTCAGACATCGGCTGGCTCCTACAATGAGCAGTTCTTC. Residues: CASSQTSAGSYNEQFF.

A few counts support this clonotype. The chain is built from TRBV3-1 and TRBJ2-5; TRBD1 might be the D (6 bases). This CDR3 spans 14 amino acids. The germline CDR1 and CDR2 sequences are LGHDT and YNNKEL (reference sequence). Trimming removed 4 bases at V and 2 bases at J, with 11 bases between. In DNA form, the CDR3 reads TGTGCCAGCAGCCCAGGGGAACCACAAGAGACCCAGTACTTC. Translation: CASSPGEPQETQYF.

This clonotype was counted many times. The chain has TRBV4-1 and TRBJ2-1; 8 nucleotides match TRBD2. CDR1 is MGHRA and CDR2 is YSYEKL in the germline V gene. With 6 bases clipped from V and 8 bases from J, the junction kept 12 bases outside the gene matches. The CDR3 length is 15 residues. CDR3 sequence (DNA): TGCGCCAGCAGTCGTGCTAGCGGGCTTGTCTATGAGCAGTTCTTC. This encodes CASSRASGLVYEQFF.

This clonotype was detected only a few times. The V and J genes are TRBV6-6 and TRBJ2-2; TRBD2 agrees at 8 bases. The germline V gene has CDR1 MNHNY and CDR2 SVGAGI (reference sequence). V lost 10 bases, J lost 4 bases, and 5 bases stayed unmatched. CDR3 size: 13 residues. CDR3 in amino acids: CATGGHGTGELFF. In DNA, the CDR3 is TGTGCCACGGGAGGGCACGGCACCGGGGAGCTGTTTTTT.

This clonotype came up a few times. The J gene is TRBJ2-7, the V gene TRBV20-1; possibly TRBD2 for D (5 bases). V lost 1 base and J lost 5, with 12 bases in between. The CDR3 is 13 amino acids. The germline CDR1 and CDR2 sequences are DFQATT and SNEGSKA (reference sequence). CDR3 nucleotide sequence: TGCAGTGCTAGAGTCGGGTTCGGGGACGAGCAGTACGTC. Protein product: CSARVGFGDEQYV.